This T cell receptor beta chain originates from a study of T cell clones after liver transplantation. This clone was recorded once. TCRdb keeps only in-frame clones here, not all; method: immunoSEQ multiplex PCR. The table lists some 61,000 clones, over 60% of them singletons. This CDR3 spans 16 amino acids. V shed 0 bases and J shed 2 bases, with 11 bases lying between them. Germline V gene sequence: CDR1 LGHNA, CDR2 YNFKEQ. The input for sequencing was CD4+ T cells from blood, taken at the 22-month timepoint. The genes are TRBV4-2 and TRBJ2-1; weak D call: TRBD2 (6 bases). This TCR derives from a human patient who received a liver transplant. Part of the T cell pool may stem from the graft donor. CDR3 sequence (DNA): TGTGCCAGCAGCCAAGAATCTTCGGGGGCCTACAATGAGCAGTTCTTC. Its translation: CASSQESSGAYNEQFF.